Listed below are T cell receptor beta chains from one sample, sequenced in a study of OX40 agonist ivuxolimab in advanced cancers. TCRdb's table, derived via immunoSEQ multiplex PCR, lists solely in-frame clones and lacks some. The sample records under 100,000 clones, roughly 92% being singletons. Sequenced material: CD4+ or CD8+ T cells sorted from blood, taken in a trial of the OX40 agonist ivuxolimab. These receptors were taken from an adult with an advanced solid tumor such as melanoma, head and neck, liver or kidney cancer. The CDR3 runs from the conserved cysteine through the conserved F or W. D genes are given only for firm matches. Clone size is given for some rows only: seen once, a few or many times, or a class if the clone is expanded.

v_call	d_call	j_call	clone_size	cdr3_nt	cdr3_aa
TRBV29-1	TRBD1	TRBJ2-7	-	TGCAGCGTGGCGACAGGGAACGACGAGCAGTACTTC	CSVATGNDEQYF
TRBV7-3	-	TRBJ2-1	-	TGTGCCAGCAGCTACGATTCCTACAATGAGCAGTTCTTC	CASSYDSYNEQFF
TRBV6-4	TRBD2	TRBJ2-7	-	TGTGCCAGCAGTGGGGGGGGAGGGGTTGGCTACGAGCAGTACTTC	CASSGGGGVGYEQYF
TRBV10-3	TRBD1	TRBJ2-7	once	TGTGCCATCAGTGGACAGGGGGCCGTCTACGAGCAGTACTTC	CAISGQGAVYEQYF
TRBV6-5	-	TRBJ1-3	-	TGTGCCAGCAGTTACGCCCCTGGAAACACCATATATTTT	CASSYAPGNTIYF
TRBV7-9	-	TRBJ2-2	-	TGTGCCAGCAGCCCAGGACTACACACCGGGGAGCTGTTTTTT	CASSPGLHTGELFF
TRBV30	-	TRBJ1-2	once	TGTGCCTGGAGTCGGGGCCCGCATGGCTACACCTTC	CAWSRGPHGYTF
TRBV10-1	-	TRBJ1-1	once	TGCGCCAGCAGTGAGTCCGGAAGGGGCCCGAACACTGAAGCTTTCTTT	CASSESGRGPNTEAFF
TRBV5-1	TRBD2	TRBJ2-3	-	TGCGCCAGCAGCGGCGGACTAGCGGGAAGCACAGATACGCAGTATTTT	CASSGGLAGSTDTQYF
TRBV19	-	TRBJ2-7	once	TGTGCCACCAAGGACGGAGACTACGAGCAGTACTTC	CATKDGDYEQYF
TRBV7-9	-	TRBJ2-7	-	TGTGCCAGCAGCCTCCAGGGCTTCGAGCAGTACTTC	CASSLQGFEQYF
TRBV6-6	-	TRBJ2-2	-	TGTGCCAGCAGTTACAAGTCCACCGGGGAGCTGTTTTTT	CASSYKSTGELFF
TRBV11-3	TRBD2	TRBJ2-1	-	TGTGCCAGCAGCTTAGATTTTGGCACTAGCGTCCTCTACAATGAGCAGTTCTTC	CASSLDFGTSVLYNEQFF
TRBV7-3	-	TRBJ2-3	-	TGTGCCAGCAGCTTAGAGGGGTTTGGTACGCAGTATTTT	CASSLEGFGTQYF
TRBV9	-	TRBJ1-4	-	TGTGCCAGCACCACCGCCGGCATGCCGGATGAAAAACTGTTTTTT	CASTTAGMPDEKLFF
TRBV9	-	TRBJ2-2	-	TGTGCCAGCAGCGTGGCTGGGGGACAACAAGGGGAGCTGTTTTTT	CASSVAGGQQGELFF
TRBV2	-	TRBJ2-5	-	TGTGCCAGCAGTGTATCAGGGCCAGAGACCCAGTACTTC	CASSVSGPETQYF
TRBV5-1	TRBD2	TRBJ2-5	-	TGCGCCAGCAGTACCGGGACTGCGGGGGGGACCCAGTACTTC	CASSTGTAGGTQYF
TRBV7-8	-	TRBJ2-5	-	TGTGCCAGCAGCATAAGGGTCGGAGAGACCCAGTACTTC	CASSIRVGETQYF
TRBV7-6	-	TRBJ2-3	-	TGTGCCAGCAGCTTAGGGGCAGACTTTAGGACAGATACGCAGTATTTT	CASSLGADFRTDTQYF
TRBV19	TRBD1	TRBJ1-5	-	TGTGCCAGTAGTCCCAAGGACAGGGGCAACTTGCAGCCCCAGCATTTT	CASSPKDRGNLQPQHF
TRBV6-1	-	TRBJ1-2	-	TGTGCCAGCAGTGAAGCGAGCGGGTCTGTTCCTGGCTACACCTTC	CASSEASGSVPGYTF
TRBV9	-	TRBJ2-1	-	TGTGCCAGCAGCCCCCCAGGCCTGAGGGGGGAGCAGTTCTTC	CASSPPGLRGEQFF
TRBV18	-	TRBJ2-7	once	TGTGCCAGCTCACCACGTCAGGACGGGGCCTACGAGCAGTACTTC	CASSPRQDGAYEQYF
TRBV27	TRBD1	TRBJ2-5	-	TGTGCCAGCAGTGCTTTAGGGACAGGGCAAGAGACCCAGTACTTC	CASSALGTGQETQYF
TRBV19	TRBD1	TRBJ1-5	-	TGTGCCAGTAGTATAGATGAAGGGACAGGGATTCAGCCCCAGCATTTT	CASSIDEGTGIQPQHF
TRBV5-1	-	TRBJ2-5	-	TGCGCCAGCAGCTTGGGGGGGTACCAAGAGACCCAGTACTTC	CASSLGGYQETQYF
TRBV30	-	TRBJ2-5	few	TGTGCCTGGAGTGCCCAGGACCAAGAGACCCAGTACTTC	CAWSAQDQETQYF
TRBV5-4	-	TRBJ1-2	-	TGTGCCAGCAGCGCGCCGGGTTCCTATGGCTACACCTTC	CASSAPGSYGYTF
TRBV9	-	TRBJ2-3	-	TGTGCCAGCAGCGTATTAGCAGATACGCAGTATTTT	CASSVLADTQYF
TRBV19	TRBD1	TRBJ2-1	-	TGTGCCAGTAGTATTAGGTTTACGGGACAGGGGATTACTGGTGAGCAGTTCTTC	CASSIRFTGQGITGEQFF